The rows below give T cell receptor beta chains drawn from one sample of a study of T cells in Graves' hyperthyroidism and ophthalmopathy. TCRdb itself ran the multiplex PCR reads through MiXCR, one entry per CDR3 protein. This table holds 490,000 or so distinct CDR3 sequences, about 22% found once. The sample was blood. Receptors were obtained from an older woman with Graves' ophthalmopathy. Each CDR3 is given with its conserved first and last residue. D genes are given only for firm matches. Expanded clones get a size class; other rows say once, few or many, or leave the size out.

D gene: TRBD1
J gene: TRBJ1-2
V gene: TRBV29-1
clone size: -
CDR3 DNA: TGCAGCTTCTCAATTACAGGGGGCGATGGCTACACCTTC
CDR3 protein: CSFSITGGDGYTF

D gene: -
J gene: TRBJ2-7
V gene: TRBV4-1
clone size: many
CDR3 DNA: TGCGCCAGCAGCCAAGAGGCGAAGGTACAGGCGGCAGGAGAGCAGTACTTC
CDR3 protein: CASSQEAKVQAAGEQYF

D gene: TRBD1
J gene: TRBJ1-2
V gene: TRBV6-1
clone size: -
CDR3 DNA: TGTGCCAGCAGTGGTAAGACAGGGGCTGGCTACACCTTC
CDR3 protein: CASSGKTGAGYTF

D gene: TRBD1
J gene: TRBJ1-5
V gene: TRBV27
clone size: few
CDR3 DNA: TGTGCCAGCAGTCCGCACCCGGGCCGGACAGGGGCGGGCAATCAGCCCCAGCATTTT
CDR3 protein: CASSPHPGRTGAGNQPQHF

D gene: -
J gene: TRBJ1-6
V gene: TRBV6-6
clone size: many
CDR3 DNA: TGTGCCAGCAGTTACTCGAGGGGCTCCTATAATTCACCCCTCCACTTT
CDR3 protein: CASSYSRGSYNSPLHF

D gene: -
J gene: TRBJ2-7
V gene: TRBV6-6
clone size: -
CDR3 DNA: TGTGCCAGCAGTTACTCCCGAGATGTGGGGCAGTACTTC
CDR3 protein: CASSYSRDVGQYF

D gene: TRBD1
J gene: TRBJ1-5
V gene: TRBV2
clone size: many
CDR3 DNA: TGTGCCAGCAGTCCGGACAGGATTAGCAATCAGCCCCAGCATTTT
CDR3 protein: CASSPDRISNQPQHF

D gene: -
J gene: TRBJ1-3
V gene: TRBV6-1
clone size: few
CDR3 DNA: TGTGCCAGCAGTGAATCGGGTTTCTCTGGAAACACCATATATTTT
CDR3 protein: CASSESGFSGNTIYF

D gene: -
J gene: TRBJ1-1
V gene: TRBV6-1
clone size: many
CDR3 DNA: TGTGCCAGCAGTGAAAGTGAAATCACTGAAGCTTTCTTT
CDR3 protein: CASSESEITEAFF

D gene: -
J gene: TRBJ2-3
V gene: TRBV11-2
clone size: many
CDR3 DNA: TGTGCCAGCAGCTTCATAGTCGGGACGGAGGGCCGTGGAGATACGCAGTATTTT
CDR3 protein: CASSFIVGTEGRGDTQYF

D gene: -
J gene: TRBJ2-5
V gene: TRBV6-2/TRBV6-3
clone size: -
CDR3 DNA: TGTGCCAGCAGTTACTCTGATGGGGTGAGGGAGACCCAGTACTTC
CDR3 protein: CASSYSDGVRETQYF

D gene: -
J gene: TRBJ1-4
V gene: TRBV7-8
clone size: -
CDR3 DNA: TGTGCCAGCAGCCCGGAAGAGGTCACAGGGACAAATGAAAAACTGTTTTTT
CDR3 protein: CASSPEEVTGTNEKLFF

D gene: TRBD1
J gene: TRBJ1-6
V gene: TRBV12-3/TRBV12-4
clone size: many
CDR3 DNA: TGTGCCAGCAGTGGGACAGCCCAGGGTTCACCCCTCCACTTT
CDR3 protein: CASSGTAQGSPLHF

D gene: -
J gene: TRBJ2-2
V gene: TRBV6-5
clone size: few
CDR3 DNA: TGTGCCAGCAGTTACCCCCAGGGTTCCGGGGAGCTGTTTTTT
CDR3 protein: CASSYPQGSGELFF

D gene: -
J gene: TRBJ2-1
V gene: TRBV12-3/TRBV12-4
clone size: many
CDR3 DNA: TGTGCCAGCAGTTTTGGCGGGTCTCTTGCTAATGAGCAGTTCTTC
CDR3 protein: CASSFGGSLANEQFF

D gene: TRBD1
J gene: TRBJ2-2
V gene: TRBV13
clone size: -
CDR3 DNA: TGTGCCAGCAGCACACGAGGGGACAGGGTCACCGGGGAGCTGTTTTTT
CDR3 protein: CASSTRGDRVTGELFF

D gene: TRBD2
J gene: TRBJ2-1
V gene: TRBV5-1
clone size: once
CDR3 DNA: TGCGCCAGCAGCTTGAGCGGGGAGGGGTACAATGAGCAGTTCTTC
CDR3 protein: CASSLSGEGYNEQFF

D gene: TRBD2
J gene: TRBJ2-5
V gene: TRBV12-3/TRBV12-4
clone size: few
CDR3 DNA: TGTGCCAGCAGTCCCACCGGGACTAGAGGTGAGACCCAGTACTTC
CDR3 protein: CASSPTGTRGETQYF

D gene: -
J gene: TRBJ2-3
V gene: TRBV5-1
clone size: -
CDR3 DNA: TGCGCCAGCAGCTTGGCCCCGCATAGCACAGATACGCAGTATTTT
CDR3 protein: CASSLAPHSTDTQYF

D gene: -
J gene: TRBJ2-5
V gene: TRBV7-9
clone size: -
CDR3 DNA: TGTGCCAGCAGCTCCCTGGGGATGGAAAAAGAGACCCAGTACTTC
CDR3 protein: CASSSLGMEKETQYF

D gene: -
J gene: TRBJ2-2
V gene: TRBV24-1
clone size: -
CDR3 DNA: TGTGCCACCAGTGATGGCCAGGGGAGAAATTTTGGGGGGCTGTTTTTT
CDR3 protein: CATSDGQGRNFGGLFF

D gene: -
J gene: TRBJ1-5
V gene: TRBV28
clone size: -
CDR3 DNA: TGTGCCAGCAGTCCCCATCAGGGTTACAATCAGCCCCAGCATTTT
CDR3 protein: CASSPHQGYNQPQHF

D gene: -
J gene: TRBJ1-6
V gene: TRBV3-1
clone size: -
CDR3 DNA: TGTGCCAGCAGCCAAGCGGCCGGGGGCGGGAATTCACCCCTCCACTTT
CDR3 protein: CASSQAAGGGNSPLHF

D gene: -
J gene: TRBJ2-5
V gene: TRBV6-1
clone size: -
CDR3 DNA: TGTGCCACCGCCCGGGACACGGTTCTTGGGACCCAGTACTTC
CDR3 protein: CATARDTVLGTQYF